The sequence of this TCR beta chain was determined in a study of response to subunit inactivated influenza vaccine. Each CDR3 protein gets one entry after TCRdb re-called the RT-PCR reads with MiXCR. This sample has over 800,000 distinct CDR3 sequences, with around 20% found just once. Germline V gene data show CDR1 as MNHEY and CDR2 as SMNVEV (reference sequence). The V and J ends lost 0 bases and 6 bases respectively, with 21 bases between them. This CDR3 has 17 residues. This specimen was PBMCs from blood, taken 5 to 6 days after vaccination. The chain couples TRBV27 to TRBJ2-7, with D maybe TRBD1 (6 bases). This TCR was recovered from a man aged 45 to 65 who received an inactivated influenza vaccine. Here the CDR3 reads CASSLSPRGNRVPEQYF. The CDR3 DNA follows: TGTGCCAGCAGTTTATCACCCAGGGGTAACCGGGTCCCCGAGCAGTACTTC.